This T cell receptor beta chain was sequenced during a study of T cells expressing NK-cell markers. Across the whole study: Researchers got TCR beta repertoires out of sorted CD3+CD56+NKG2C+, CD3+CD56+NKG2C- and CD3+CD56-NKG2C+ T cells. Study-wide findings and caveats: NKG2C+ dominant clonotypes from 5 to 7 donors made up roughly 1.0-7.5% of CD8+ T cells.

A remark on this clonotype: Its cognate antigen is unknown.

TCRdb re-called the 5' RACE reads and shows each CDR3 protein once, DNA omitted. The listing contains 150,000 to 180,000 distinct CDR3 sequences. Germline assignment: CDR1 MNHEY and CDR2 SMNVEV (reference sequence). The CDR3 is made up of 15 amino acids. This TCR derives from a woman in her forties or fifties in good health. V gene TRBV27 combines with J gene TRBJ2-5. The sample consisted of blood T cells: a sorted CD56 or NKG2C T cell subset, CD4+ or CD8+ T cells, or bulk PBMC T cells (not recorded which). This chain's CDR3 is CASSLSIADQETQYF.